This TCR beta chain is drawn from a study of cytomegalovirus exposure and HLA in healthy donors (dated by TCRdb to about 2017). Notes on the research overall: An earlier analysis of approximately 600 of the donors reported approximately 270 Gb of sequence data and some 100 million unique TCR beta sequences from about 200 million T cells. An early release that covered about 600 HLA-typed donors contained approximately 290 gigabases of sequencing data and about 93 million unique TCR sequences. The genetic ancestry cluster associated with self-reported Caucasian donors included 81% of the 398 genotyped donors. The aim of the study was to test whether cataloging public T cell receptors could identify signatures of past pathogen exposure. The study profiled the T cell repertoires of some 610 subjects by immunosequencing and related them to cytomegalovirus serostatus. In addition to the first cohort of 650 to 750 subjects, a separate validation cohort of 120 different subjects was used. High-throughput TCR immunosequencing, statistical association of individual TCRs with disease status, and machine learning were combined to predict cytomegalovirus infection status. A later analysis re-examined previously published TCR beta repertoires from roughly 720 donors and added high-resolution HLA genotyping to investigate patterns of TCR occurrence. The later analysis used no new phenotypic data to find candidate immune exposures, relying instead on TCR beta sequences and their occurrence across donors. An earlier analysis of around 580 of the donors used high-throughput TCR beta sequencing to judge whether each TCR beta V gene segment behaved as functional or pseudogenic. Donor age, sex, ethnicity and CMV serostatus were compiled together with the repertoire data. A later genetic analysis used genome-wide SNP genotypes for about 55% of the 666 donors, treating that subset as a discovery cohort. Every discovery cohort repertoire had been produced on one sequencing platform. HLA typing included class I and class II loci at four-digit resolution. Typing coverage varied by locus: about 629-630 donors for A, B, C, DRB1 and DQB1; around 560 for DQA1; over 600 for DPA1; 450 to 480 for DPB1. Five DR-DQ haplotypes were handled as single units for association and clustering, since linkage in the cohort was strong. Among some 410 genotyped donors of the cohort, an average of around 220,000 unique TCR beta nucleotide sequences was sequenced per donor, of which roughly 17% were non-productive.

Receptors were amplified or captured by the immunoSEQ multiplex PCR assay. A mixture of 60 forward primers for TCR Vbeta segments and 13 reverse primers for TCR Jbeta segments was used in the multiplex PCR. A multiplex PCR assay on genomic DNA amplified the CDR3 region of rearranged TCR beta genes. On the Illumina HiSeq System, the amplified TCR beta libraries were sequenced as 87-base-pair reads. For the original study's pipeline: Across the 500 to 700 repertoires, a later analysis counted approximately 83 million unique TCR beta chains, around 11 million of which were shared by at least two donors. Raw reads were error-corrected and collapsed into unique sequences by a nearest-neighbor algorithm in which closely related sequences were merged to remove PCR and sequencing errors. CDR3 sequences were aligned to IMGT reference sequences to assign V, D and J gene segments. Each retained sequence needed at least a six-nucleotide match to both a V gene segment and a J gene segment. Rearrangements were called productive when the CDR3 lacked stop codons and stayed in frame with V and J; all others were non-productive. Following IMGT convention, CDR3 was defined as the stretch from the second conserved V-encoded cysteine to the conserved J-encoded phenylalanine. The earlier analysis of 587 of the donors excluded sequences that lacked an unambiguous match to a single V gene segment. An earlier analysis of fewer than 750 of the donors called V segments functional above 56.7% productive rearrangements and segregating when the between-donor standard deviation exceeded 5%. A statistical classification framework was developed to diagnose cytomegalovirus status using the catalog of TCR beta chain sequences. A later analysis assigned V and J genes by comparing TCR nucleotide sequences with IMGT/GENE-DB human TR gene sequences. In a later analysis, CDR3 sequences and most-parsimonious VDJ recombination scenarios were assigned using the TCRdist pipeline. In a later analysis, every TCR beta chain was defined by the combination of its CDR3 amino acid sequence and its V-gene family, and reads without a unique V-gene family were dropped. To address suspected cross-contamination and a sequencing artifact, a later analysis removed approximately 600 highly shared, low-generation-probability nucleotide sequences. A later analysis calculated a clonal expansion index for each public chain from normalized within-repertoire ranks of inferred template counts. In a later analysis, generation probabilities were computed with a VDJ recombination model fitted to out-of-frame rearrangements, and the resulting probabilities were checked against IGoR. In a later analysis, TCR-TCR, TCR-HLA and TCR-CMV co-occurrence was scored with hypergeometric tests, and a repertoire-size bias correction was applied to TCR pairs. A later analysis estimated false discovery rates by permuting HLA or CMV assignments 20 times. In a later analysis, co-occurring TCRs were grouped using DBSCAN, with TCRdist sequence similarity added in when clustering inside HLA-allele-positive subsets. Repertoires with fewer than 30,000 or more than 120,000 public chains were left out of co-occurrence clustering, as were roughly five repertoires with anomalous nucleotide sharing. Drawn from immuneACCESS, this table holds only the in-frame rearrangements with V and J called that TCRdb kept. Clones are partly lost; checked studies trace under half to an unresolved V gene and leave the rest unexplained. That table supplies the V and J calls and clone size; D and trimming were determined from the DNA. In all, the sample holds about 140,000 clones, and around 70% of those were seen once. The ten largest clones take up around 1.6% of the sample.

The cohort comprised 666 healthy bone marrow donors. At the time of sampling, every cohort member was nominally healthy, though immune exposures that went unrecorded were likely present. The donor tested CMV seronegative, placing the donor among the 350 to 400 seronegative members of the cohort. A peripheral blood sample was provided by each donor, and peripheral blood mononuclear cells were used for TCR beta sequencing. Genomic DNA extraction from the blood cell samples was performed with the Qiagen DNeasy Blood Extraction Kit. Results the study describes overall, beyond this receptor: Linkage disequilibrium might explain the correlated functional status among segregating V segments, but an unknown experimental factor could not be ruled out. The authors suggested that the approach could potentially be generalized to other disease states and immunological phenotypes. A later analysis found that HLA-associated TCR beta chains were more clonally expanded and had lower generation probabilities than equally common non-associated chains. V-gene and J-gene trimming of TCR beta chains was associated with a missense DCLRE1C variant in a later genetic analysis, and the association was replicated in an independent cohort. A later analysis found that most CMV-associated TCR beta chains appeared HLA-restricted, with HLA associations seemingly driven largely by CMV exposure. According to a later analysis, parvovirus B19, influenza, CMV and Epstein-Barr virus appeared linked to several top co-occurrence clusters. At a false discovery rate of 0.05, a later analysis linked roughly 17,000 TCR beta sequences to specific HLA alleles. Strong co-occurrence of HLA alleles, especially DR and DQ, made assigning TCR associations to individual alleles difficult. Over 15 rarely observed V segments, including chromosome 9 orphons, were excluded from the earlier analysis of about 610 of the donors because counts were too low. In vitro tests confirmed that three of the cytomegalovirus-associated TCR beta chains recognize cytomegalovirus antigens. In a later analysis, TCR association rates were found to vary across HLA loci, with the most associated TCRs seen for DRB1 alleles and the fewest for HLA-C alleles. The only immune exposure information available for the cohort was CMV serostatus. A further reported finding was that TCR beta sequences accurately predicted the HLA-A and HLA-B alleles for most subjects in the first cohort. Most TCR sequences were seen in very few donors, while some public TCRs were found in many individuals. In both the original and validation cohorts, the classifier was reported to diagnose cytomegalovirus status with high specificity and sensitivity. This cohort had only TCR beta chains sequenced, and the lack of alpha or paired-chain data limited which features could be detected. Sequencing depth was assumed to be roughly uniform across donors in the presence/absence analyses, though that assumption may not hold. Because HLA typing was unavailable for some donors at each locus, only the typed subset was used in association tests. The study listed approximately 150 TCR beta chains as associated with cytomegalovirus. A group of highly shared sequence variants was considered likely to be a technical artifact of the sequencing pipeline. A later genetic analysis reported fewer N-insertions in productive TCRs among donors in an Asian-associated ancestry cluster than the approximately 700-donor mean. In an earlier analysis of about 600 of the donors, most TCR beta V segments appeared in productive rearrangements about 90% or about 30% of the time, broadly matching IMGT annotations.

Turning to this clone: Its antigen remains undetermined. Nothing much larger sits one base from this clone, and base qualities are not available.

This TCR was sampled from a woman under 40 in good health and CMV-seronegative. The sequencing input was PBMCs.

CDR3 reads: CASSLVGQGVYEQYV. Read as DNA, the sequence is TGTGCCAGCAGCTTAGTCGGGCAGGGGGTCTACGAGCAGTACGTC. The receptor chain draws on TRBV7-2 and TRBJ2-7, with 7 bases aligning to TRBD1. Taken from cysteine to valine, the CDR3 has 15 residues. Only the CDR3 portion is preserved as DNA: 45 bases, with reading frame beginning at the first base. From V the trimming removes 1 base and from J it removes 3 bases, while the gene matches leave 6 bases of the junction unaccounted for. From the germline V gene, CDR1 is SGHTA and CDR2 is FQGNSA.